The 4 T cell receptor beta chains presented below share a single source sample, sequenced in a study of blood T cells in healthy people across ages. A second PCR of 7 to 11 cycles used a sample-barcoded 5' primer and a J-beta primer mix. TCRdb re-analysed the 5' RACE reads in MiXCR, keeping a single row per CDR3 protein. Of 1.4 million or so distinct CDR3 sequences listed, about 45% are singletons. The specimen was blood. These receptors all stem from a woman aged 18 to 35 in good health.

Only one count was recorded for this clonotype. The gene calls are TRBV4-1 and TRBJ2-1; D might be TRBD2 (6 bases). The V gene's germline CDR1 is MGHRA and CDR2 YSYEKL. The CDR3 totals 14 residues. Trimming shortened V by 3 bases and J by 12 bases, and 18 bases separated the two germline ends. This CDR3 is CASSQDTTLGGQFF. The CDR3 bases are TGCGCCAGCAGCCAGGATACGACGTTGGGGGGGCAGTTCTTC.

DNA for the CDR3: TGTGCCAGCAAAGACTCTTGGGGGCAAGAGACCCAGTACTTC. This gives the protein CASKDSWGQETQYF. V usage is TRBV27 and J usage is TRBJ2-5, with D perhaps being TRBD1 or TRBD2 (5 bases each). V dropped 7 bases and J dropped 2 bases, with 14 bases sitting between them. Germline V gives CDR1 MNHEY, CDR2 SMNVEV (reference sequence). This CDR3 is built from 14 residues.

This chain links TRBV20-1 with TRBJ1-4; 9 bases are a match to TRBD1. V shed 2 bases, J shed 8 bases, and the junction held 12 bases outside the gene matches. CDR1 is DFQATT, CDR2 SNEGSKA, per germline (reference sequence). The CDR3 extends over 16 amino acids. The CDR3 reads CSARSDAGTGWEKLFF. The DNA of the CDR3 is TGCAGTGCTAGATCCGACGCCGGGACAGGGTGGGAAAAACTGTTTTTT.

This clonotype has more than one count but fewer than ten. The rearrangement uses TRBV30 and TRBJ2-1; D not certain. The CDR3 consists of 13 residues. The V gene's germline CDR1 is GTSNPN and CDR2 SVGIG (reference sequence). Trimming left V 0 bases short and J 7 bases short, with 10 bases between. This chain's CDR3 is CAWSVSRPNEQFF. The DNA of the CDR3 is TGTGCCTGGAGTGTATCCAGGCCAAATGAGCAGTTCTTC.